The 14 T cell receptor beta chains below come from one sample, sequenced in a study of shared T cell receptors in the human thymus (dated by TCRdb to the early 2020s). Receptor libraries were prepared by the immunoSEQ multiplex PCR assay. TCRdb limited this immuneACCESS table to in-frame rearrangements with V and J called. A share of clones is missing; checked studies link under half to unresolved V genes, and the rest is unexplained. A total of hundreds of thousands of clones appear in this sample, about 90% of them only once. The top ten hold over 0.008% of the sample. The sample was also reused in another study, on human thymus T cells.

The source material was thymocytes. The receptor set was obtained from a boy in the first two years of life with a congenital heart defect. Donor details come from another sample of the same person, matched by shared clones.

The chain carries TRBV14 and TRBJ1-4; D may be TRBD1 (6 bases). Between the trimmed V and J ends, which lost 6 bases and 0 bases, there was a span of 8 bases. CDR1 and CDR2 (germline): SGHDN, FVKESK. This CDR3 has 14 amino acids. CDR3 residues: CASSPGATNEKLFF. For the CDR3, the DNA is TGTGCCAGCAGTCCAGGGGCAACTAATGAAAAACTGTTTTTT.

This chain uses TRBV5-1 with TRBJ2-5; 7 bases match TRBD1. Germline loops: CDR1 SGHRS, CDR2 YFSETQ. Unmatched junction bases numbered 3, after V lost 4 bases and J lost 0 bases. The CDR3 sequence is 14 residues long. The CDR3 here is CASSLGTDQETQYF. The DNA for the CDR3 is TGCGCCAGCAGCCTCGGGACAGACCAAGAGACCCAGTACTTC.

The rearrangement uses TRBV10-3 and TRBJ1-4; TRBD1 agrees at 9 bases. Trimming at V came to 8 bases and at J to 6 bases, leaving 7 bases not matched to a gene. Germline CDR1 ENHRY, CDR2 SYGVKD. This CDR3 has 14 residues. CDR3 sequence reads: CAIADRGGHEKLFF. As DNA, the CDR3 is TGTGCCATCGCAGACAGGGGGGGGCATGAAAAACTGTTTTTT.

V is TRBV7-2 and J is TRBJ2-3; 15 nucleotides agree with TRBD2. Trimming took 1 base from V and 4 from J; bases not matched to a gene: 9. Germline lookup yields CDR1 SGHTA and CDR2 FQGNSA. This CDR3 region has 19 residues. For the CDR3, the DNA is TGTGCCAGCAGCTTAGAATCAGGACTAGCGGGGGGGCGGGCAGATACGCAGTATTTT. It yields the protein CASSLESGLAGGRADTQYF.

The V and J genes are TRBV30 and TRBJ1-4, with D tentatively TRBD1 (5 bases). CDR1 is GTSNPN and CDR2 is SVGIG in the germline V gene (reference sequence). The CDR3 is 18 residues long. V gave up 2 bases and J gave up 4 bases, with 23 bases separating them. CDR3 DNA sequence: TGTGCCTGGAGTCCACCCGGGGCCCCGCGGGACGATAATGAAAAACTGTTTTTT. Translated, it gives CAWSPPGAPRDDNEKLFF.

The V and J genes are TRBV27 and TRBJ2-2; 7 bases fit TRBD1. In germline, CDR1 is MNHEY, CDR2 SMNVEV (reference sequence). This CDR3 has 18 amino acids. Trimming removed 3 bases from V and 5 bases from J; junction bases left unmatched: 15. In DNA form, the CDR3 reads TGTGCCAGCAGTTTTTACCCCGACAGGGACCCCGGAACCGGGGAGCTGTTTTTT. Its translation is CASSFYPDRDPGTGELFF.

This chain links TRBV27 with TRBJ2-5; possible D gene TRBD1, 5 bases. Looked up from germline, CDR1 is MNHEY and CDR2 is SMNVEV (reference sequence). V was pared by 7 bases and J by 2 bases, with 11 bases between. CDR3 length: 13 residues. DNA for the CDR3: TGTGCCAGCACTTCACGACAGCAAGAGACCCAGTACTTC. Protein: CASTSRQQETQYF.

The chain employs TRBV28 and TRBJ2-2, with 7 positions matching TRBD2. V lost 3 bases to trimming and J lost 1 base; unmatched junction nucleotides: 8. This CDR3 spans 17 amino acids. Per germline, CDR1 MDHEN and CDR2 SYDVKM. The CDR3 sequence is CASSFARTSVNTGELFF. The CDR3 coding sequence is TGTGCCAGCAGTTTTGCAAGGACTAGTGTGAACACCGGGGAGCTGTTTTTT.

The CDR3 DNA reads as TGTGCCAGTACGTCAGGGCGCACAGATACGCAGTATTTT. Residues: CASTSGRTDTQYF. The rearrangement joins TRBV19 to TRBJ2-3, with a possible D match to TRBD1 (5 bases). Trimming stripped 7 bases from V and 1 base from J, with 9 bases between. Germline V gene sequence: CDR1 LNHDA, CDR2 SQIVND (reference sequence). This CDR3 has 13 amino acids.

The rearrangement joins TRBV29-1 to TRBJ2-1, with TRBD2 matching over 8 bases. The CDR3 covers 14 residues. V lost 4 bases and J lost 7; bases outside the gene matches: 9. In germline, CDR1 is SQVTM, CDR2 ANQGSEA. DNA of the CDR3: TGCAGCGTTGCCGGCGGGGGGCCGGGGAATGAGCAGTTCTTC. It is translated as CSVAGGGPGNEQFF.

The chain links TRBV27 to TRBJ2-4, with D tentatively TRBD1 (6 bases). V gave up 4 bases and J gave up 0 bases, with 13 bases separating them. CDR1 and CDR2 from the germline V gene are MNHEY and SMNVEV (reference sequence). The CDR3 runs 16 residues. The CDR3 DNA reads TGTGCCAGCAGTTCGCGACAGGCACTAGCCAAAAACATTCAGTACTTC. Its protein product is CASSSRQALAKNIQYF.

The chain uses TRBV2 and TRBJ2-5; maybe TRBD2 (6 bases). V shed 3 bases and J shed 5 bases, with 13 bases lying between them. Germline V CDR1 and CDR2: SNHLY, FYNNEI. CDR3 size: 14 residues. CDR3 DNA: TGTGCCAGCAGTGACTGGGGGGTCTGGGAGACCCAGTACTTC. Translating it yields CASSDWGVWETQYF.

DNA for the CDR3: TGTGCCAGCAGCAGCCGACTAGCGGGAGGCTACGAGCAGTACTTC. Amino acid sequence: CASSSRLAGGYEQYF. The J gene is TRBJ2-7, the V gene TRBV7-2; 13 positions match TRBD2. The CDR3 is 15 residues long. Germline V lookup: CDR1 SGHTA, CDR2 FQGNSA. Losses at the gene ends were 5 bases for V and 3 bases for J; bases not matched to a gene: 4.

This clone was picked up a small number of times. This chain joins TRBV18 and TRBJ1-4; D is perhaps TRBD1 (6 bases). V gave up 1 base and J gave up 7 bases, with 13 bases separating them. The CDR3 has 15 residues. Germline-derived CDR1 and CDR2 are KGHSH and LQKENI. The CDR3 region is CASSPLGALGEKLFF. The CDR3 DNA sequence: TGTGCCAGCTCACCACTGGGGGCCTTAGGTGAAAAACTGTTTTTT. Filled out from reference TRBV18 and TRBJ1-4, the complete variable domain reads NAGVMQNPRHLVRRRGQEARLRCSPMKGHSHVYWYRQLPEEGLKFMVYLQKENIIDESGMPKERFSAEFPKEGPSILRIQQVVRGDSAAYFCASSPLGALGEKLFFGSGTQLSVL.